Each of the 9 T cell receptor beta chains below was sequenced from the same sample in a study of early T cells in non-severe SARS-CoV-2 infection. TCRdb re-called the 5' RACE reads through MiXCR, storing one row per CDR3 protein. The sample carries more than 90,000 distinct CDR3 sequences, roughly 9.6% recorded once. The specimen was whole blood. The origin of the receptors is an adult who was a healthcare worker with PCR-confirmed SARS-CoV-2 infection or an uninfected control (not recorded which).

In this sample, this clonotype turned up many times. The CDR3 DNA reads as TGCGCCAGCAGCTTGGCTAGCGGGAATTACAATGAGCAGTTCTTC. It yields the protein CASSLASGNYNEQFF. The chain couples TRBV5-1 to TRBJ2-1, with 9 bases fitting TRBD2. This CDR3 spans 15 amino acids. The ends lost 0 bases at V and 4 bases at J; junction bases unmatched: 2. Germline V lookup: CDR1 SGHRS, CDR2 YFSETQ. Full variable domain (remainder filled in from reference TRBV5-1 and TRBJ2-1): KAGVTQTPRYLIKTRGQQVTLSCSPISGHRSVSWYQQTPGQGLQFLFEYFSETQRNKGNFPGRFSGRQFSNSRSEMNVSTLELGDSALYLCASSLASGNYNEQFFGPGTRLTVL.

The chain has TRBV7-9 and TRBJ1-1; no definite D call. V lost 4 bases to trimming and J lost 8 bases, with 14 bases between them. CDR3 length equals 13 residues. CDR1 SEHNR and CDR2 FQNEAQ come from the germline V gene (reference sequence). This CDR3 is CASSSPDRIEAFF. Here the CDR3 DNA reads TGTGCCAGCAGCTCCCCAGACCGAATAGAAGCTTTCTTT. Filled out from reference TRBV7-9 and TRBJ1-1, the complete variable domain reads DTGVSQNPRHKITKRGQNVTFRCDPISEHNRLYWYRQTLGQGPEFLTYFQNEAQLEKSRLLSDRFSAERPKGSFSTLEIQRTEQGDSAMYLCASSSPDRIEAFFGQGTRLTVV.

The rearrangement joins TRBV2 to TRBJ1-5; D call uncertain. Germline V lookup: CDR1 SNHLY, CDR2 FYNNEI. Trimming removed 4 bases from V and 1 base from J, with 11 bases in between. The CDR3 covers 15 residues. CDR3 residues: CASSGQIGSNQPQHF. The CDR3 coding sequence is TGTGCCAGCAGTGGACAAATCGGGAGCAATCAGCCCCAGCATTTT.

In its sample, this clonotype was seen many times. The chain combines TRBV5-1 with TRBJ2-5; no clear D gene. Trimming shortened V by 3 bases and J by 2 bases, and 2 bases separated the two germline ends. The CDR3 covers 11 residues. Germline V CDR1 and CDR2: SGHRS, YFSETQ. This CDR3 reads CASSWQETQYF. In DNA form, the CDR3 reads TGCGCCAGCAGCTGGCAAGAGACCCAGTACTTC. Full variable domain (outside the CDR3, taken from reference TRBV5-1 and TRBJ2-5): KAGVTQTPRYLIKTRGQQVTLSCSPISGHRSVSWYQQTPGQGLQFLFEYFSETQRNKGNFPGRFSGRQFSNSRSEMNVSTLELGDSALYLCASSWQETQYFGPGTRLLVL.

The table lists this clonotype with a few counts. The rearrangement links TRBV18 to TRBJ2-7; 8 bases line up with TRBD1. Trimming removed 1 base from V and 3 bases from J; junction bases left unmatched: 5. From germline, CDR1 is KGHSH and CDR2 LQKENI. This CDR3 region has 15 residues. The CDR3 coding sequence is TGTGCCAGCTCACCACAAGGGACAGGCGTCTACGAGCAGTACTTC. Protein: CASSPQGTGVYEQYF.

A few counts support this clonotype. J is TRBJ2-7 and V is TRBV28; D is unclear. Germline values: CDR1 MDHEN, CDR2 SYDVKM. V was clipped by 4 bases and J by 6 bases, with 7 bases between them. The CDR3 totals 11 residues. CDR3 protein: CASSSTGEQYF. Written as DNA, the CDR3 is TGTGCCAGCAGTTCCACCGGCGAGCAGTACTTC.

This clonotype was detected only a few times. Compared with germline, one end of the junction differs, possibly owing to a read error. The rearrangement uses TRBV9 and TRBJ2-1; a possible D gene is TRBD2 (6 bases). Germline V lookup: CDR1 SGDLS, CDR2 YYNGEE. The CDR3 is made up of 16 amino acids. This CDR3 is CASSVDTGVSYDEQFF. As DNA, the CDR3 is TGTGCCAGCAGCGTAGATACGGGGGTCTCCTACGATGAGCAGTTCTTC.

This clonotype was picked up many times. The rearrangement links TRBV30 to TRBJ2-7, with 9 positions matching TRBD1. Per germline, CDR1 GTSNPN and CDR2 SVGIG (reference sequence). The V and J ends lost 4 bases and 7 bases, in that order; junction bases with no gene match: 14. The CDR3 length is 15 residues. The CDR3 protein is CAWIIPGQGMREQYF. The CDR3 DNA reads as TGTGCCTGGATTATTCCGGGACAGGGTATGAGGGAGCAGTACTTC.

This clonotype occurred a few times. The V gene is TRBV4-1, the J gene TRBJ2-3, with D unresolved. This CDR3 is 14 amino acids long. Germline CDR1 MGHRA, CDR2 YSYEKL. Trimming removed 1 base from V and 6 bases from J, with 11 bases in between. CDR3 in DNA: TGCGCCAGCAGCCAAGGAACTATTCACGATACGCAGTATTTT. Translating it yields CASSQGTIHDTQYF.